The 13 T cell receptor beta chains given below trace back to one sample, sequenced in a study of cytomegalovirus exposure and HLA in healthy donors. PCR employed 60 Vbeta and 13 Jbeta primers. The assay was immunoSEQ multiplex PCR, and TCRdb's table has in-frame clones only and misses some. The sample holds around 100,000 clones; under 70% are singletons and the top ten take 7.5% to 9%. Sequencing was done on a sample of PBMCs. These receptors were collected from a man aged 18 to 30 in good health and CMV-seropositive.

V and J are TRBV27 and TRBJ2-7; 15 bases match TRBD2. Germline CDR1 and CDR2: MNHEY and SMNVEV (reference sequence). The CDR3 length is 16 residues. After removal of 4 bases from V and 6 bases from J, the junction contained 7 bases not matched to a gene. The CDR3 bases are TGTGCCAGCAGTTCCGGACTAGCGGGGGGGCTGACCGAGCAGTACTTC. It codes for CASSSGLAGGLTEQYF.

This clone was seen more than once but under ten times. The chain couples TRBV5-1 to TRBJ2-7; 13 bases line up with TRBD2. Germline values: CDR1 SGHRS, CDR2 YFSETQ. This CDR3 spans 15 amino acids. With 0 bases clipped from V and 5 bases from J, the junction kept 2 bases outside the gene matches. The CDR3 coding sequence is TGCGCCAGCAGCTTGGGACTAGCGGGGGGAAACGAGCAGTACTTC. It translates to CASSLGLAGGNEQYF.

This clone was observed a handful of times. With a much larger clone just one base away, this may be a read error. This chain links TRBV4-1 with TRBJ2-1; 8 bases match TRBD1. The CDR3 has 15 residues. The junction had 0 bases not matched to a gene; V was cut back by 0 bases and J by 2 bases. CDR1 is MGHRA and CDR2 is YSYEKL in the germline V gene. The CDR3: CASSQDRGPYNEQFF. DNA for the CDR3: TGCGCCAGCAGCCAAGACAGGGGGCCCTACAATGAGCAGTTCTTC.

This chain links TRBV7-3 with TRBJ2-1; 7 nucleotides match TRBD1. In germline, CDR1 is SGHTA, CDR2 FQGTGA. Losses at the gene ends were 4 bases for V and 2 bases for J; bases not matched to a gene: 5. CDR3 length: 15 amino acids. As DNA, the CDR3 is TGTGCCAGCAGCTCGAACAGGGGCCCCTACAATGAGCAGTTCTTC. Residues: CASSSNRGPYNEQFF.

This chain joins TRBV7-2 and TRBJ2-7; 8 bases line up with TRBD1. This CDR3 region has 14 residues. The junction had 6 bases not matched to a gene; V was cut back by 6 bases and J by 2 bases. Germline V lookup: CDR1 SGHTA, CDR2 FQGNSA. The CDR3 bases are TGTGCCAGCAGACGGGACAGGCGGACCTACGAGCAGTACTTC. Translated: CASRRDRRTYEQYF.

The chain links TRBV5-8 to TRBJ1-4, with D possibly TRBD1 on 6 matching bases. Germline loops: CDR1 SGHTS, CDR2 YDEGEE. Trimming shortened V by 3 bases and J by 0 bases, and 9 bases separated the two germline ends. This CDR3 has 15 amino acids. CDR3 sequence (DNA): TGTGCCAGCAGCTCCCGGACAGCAACTAATGAAAAACTGTTTTTT. It translates to CASSSRTATNEKLFF.

A word on this clone: Just one base apart from a much larger clone, this may be a read error. This chain uses TRBV25-1 with TRBJ1-5; 10 bases agree with TRBD1. V lost 4 bases and J lost 5; bases outside the gene matches: 2. CDR1 is MGHDK, CDR2 SYGVNS, per germline. CDR3 size: 14 residues. As DNA, the CDR3 is TGTGCCAGCAGTGGGGGACAGGGGTATCAGCCCCAGCATTTT. Translating it yields CASSGGQGYQPQHF.

The CDR3 sequence is CASIGRFEKLFF. In DNA form, the CDR3 reads TGTGCCAGCATTGGGAGGTTTGAAAAACTGTTTTTT. The V call is TRBV2, the J call TRBJ1-4; D is unclear. The CDR3 spans 12 residues. Per germline, CDR1 SNHLY and CDR2 FYNNEI. V gave up 7 bases and J gave up 7 bases, with 10 bases separating them. The complete variable domain, with remaining parts taken from reference TRBV2 and TRBJ1-4, reads EPEVTQTPSHQVTQMGQEVILRCVPISNHLYFYWYRQILGQKVEFLVSFYNNEISEKSEIFDDQFSVERPDGSNFTLKIRSTKLEDSAMYFCASIGRFEKLFFGSGTQLSVL.

Regarding this clone: One junction end disagrees with the germline gene, perhaps due to a read error. This chain joins TRBV29-1 and TRBJ1-2; weak D call: TRBD1 (5 bases). This CDR3 has 10 residues. Looked up from germline, CDR1 is SQVTM and CDR2 is ANQGSEA. This chain's CDR3 is CSVVYVDTVF. In nucleotides, the CDR3 is TGCAGCGTTGTGTATGTGGACACCGTCTTC.

The chain couples TRBV5-1 to TRBJ2-5; 9 bases agree with TRBD1. After removal of 1 base from V and 5 bases from J, the junction contained 6 bases not matched to a gene. The CDR3 has 15 residues. The V gene's germline CDR1 is SGHRS and CDR2 YFSETQ. The CDR3 loop is CASSLQGQGVETQYF. CDR3 sequence (DNA): TGCGCCAGCAGCTTGCAGGGACAGGGTGTGGAGACCCAGTACTTC.

The rearrangement uses TRBV19 and TRBJ1-1; TRBD1 matches at 7 bases. V was pared by 3 bases and J by 7 bases, with 11 bases of the junction left unmatched. CDR3 length equals 15 residues. Germline V CDR1 and CDR2: LNHDA, SQIVND (reference sequence). The CDR3 coding sequence is TGTGCCAGTAGTATCCACCGACAGGGAAAGGGTGAAGCTTTCTTT. Protein product: CASSIHRQGKGEAFF.

The chain recombines TRBV28 with TRBJ1-2, with a possible D match to TRBD1 (5 bases). The CDR3 is made up of 12 amino acids. The germline CDR1 and CDR2 sequences are MDHEN and SYDVKM. The V gene lost 3 bases and the J gene lost 9 bases, with 11 bases spanning the gap. In DNA form, the CDR3 reads TGTGCCAGCAGTTTCGCGGGGACTCGCTACACCTTC. It specifies CASSFAGTRYTF.

This clone has a single count. This chain links TRBV7-4 with TRBJ1-1; D ambiguous. This CDR3 comprises 14 residues. Germline CDR1 is SGHVT and CDR2 is SQSDAQ. V shed 3 bases and J shed 1 base, with 9 bases lying between them. The CDR3 is CASSLIRGNTEAFF. In DNA, the CDR3 is TGTGCCAGCAGCTTGATTCGGGGGAACACTGAAGCTTTCTTT.